Shown below are 27 T cell receptor beta chains from a single sample sequenced in a study of blood T cell repertoires in COVID-19. Method: immunoSEQ multiplex PCR; TCRdb's copy keeps in-frame clones and lacks some. The table shows around 97,000 clones, with approximately 87% occurring only once. Sequencing was carried out using peripheral blood. The origin of the receptors is a human donor in a cohort sampled during active COVID-19.

This clone has just one count. The chain joins TRBV25-1 to TRBJ2-3; D is perhaps TRBD2 (6 bases). The length of the CDR3 is 14 residues. The V and J ends lost 8 bases and 2 bases respectively, with 14 bases between them. The germline V gene has CDR1 MGHDK and CDR2 SYGVNS. CDR3 in DNA: TGTGCCAGCTCCCGGGGGATCCACACAGATACGCAGTATTTT. Residues: CASSRGIHTDTQYF.

The V and J genes are TRBV5-1 and TRBJ1-5; maybe TRBD1 (5 bases). Trimming removed 0 bases from V and 3 bases from J, with 10 bases in between. Germline V gives CDR1 SGHRS, CDR2 YFSETQ. CDR3 length: 15 amino acids. CDR3 nucleotide sequence: TGCGCCAGCAGCTTGGAGGCAGGGAACAATCAGCCCCAGCATTTT. Amino acid sequence: CASSLEAGNNQPQHF. Together with reference TRBV5-1 and TRBJ1-5, the CDR3 gives the full variable domain: KAGVTQTPRYLIKTRGQQVTLSCSPISGHRSVSWYQQTPGQGLQFLFEYFSETQRNKGNFPGRFSGRQFSNSRSEMNVSTLELGDSALYLCASSLEAGNNQPQHFGDGTRLSIL.

V gene TRBV25-1 combines with J gene TRBJ1-6, with unresolved D. The CDR3 totals 15 residues. Trimming took off 2 bases at V and 1 base at J, with 6 bases between the two ends. Looked up from germline, CDR1 is MGHDK and CDR2 is SYGVNS. CDR3 residues: CASSEPGSYNSPLHF. The CDR3 DNA reads TGTGCCAGCAGTGAACCGGGTTCCTATAATTCACCCCTCCACTTT.

The V and J genes are TRBV9 and TRBJ2-7; 11 bases are shared with TRBD1. Germline-derived CDR1 and CDR2 are SGDLS and YYNGEE. Germline trimming cut 4 bases from V and 3 bases from J; bases unmatched to any gene: 15. The CDR3 has 18 amino acids. CDR3 in amino acids: CASSRSFPGQGEGYEQYF. The CDR3 bases are TGTGCCAGCAGCAGGTCCTTCCCGGGACAGGGGGAGGGCTACGAGCAGTACTTC.

The chain recombines TRBV5-4 with TRBJ2-7; the match to TRBD1 covers 10 bases. The CDR3 has 15 residues. CDR1 is SGHNT and CDR2 is YYREEE in the germline V gene (reference sequence). V lost 2 bases, J lost 2 bases, and 4 bases stayed unmatched. In DNA form, the CDR3 reads TGTGCCAGCAGCTTCGGGACAGGGGATACCTACGAGCAGTACTTC. Translated: CASSFGTGDTYEQYF. Combining the CDR3 with reference TRBV5-4 and TRBJ2-7 gives the whole variable domain ETGVTQSPTHLIKTRGQQVTLRCSSQSGHNTVSWYQQALGQGPQFIFQYYREEENGRGNFPPRFSGLQFPNYSSELNVNALELDDSALYLCASSFGTGDTYEQYFGPGTRLTVT.

This chain connects TRBV7-9 to TRBJ2-2; 8 nucleotides agree with TRBD2. Germline lookup yields CDR1 SEHNR and CDR2 FQNEAQ (reference sequence). J gave up 5 bases and V 5 bases, and 10 bases lay outside the gene matches. The CDR3 is 16 amino acids. This CDR3 is CASSAGGGGPTGELFF. CDR3 nucleotide sequence: TGTGCCAGCAGCGCGGGGGGCGGGGGCCCTACCGGGGAGCTGTTTTTT. The entire variable domain, with the rest obtained from reference TRBV7-9 and TRBJ2-2, is as follows: DTGVSQNPRHKITKRGQNVTFRCDPISEHNRLYWYRQTLGQGPEFLTYFQNEAQLEKSRLLSDRFSAERPKGSFSTLEIQRTEQGDSAMYLCASSAGGGGPTGELFFGEGSRLTVL.

The CDR3 region is CASRRGGYTF. DNA of the CDR3: TGTGCCAGTCGAAGGGGGGGCTACACCTTC. The V call is TRBV19, the J call TRBJ1-2; D perhaps matches TRBD1 (6 bases). The V gene lost 8 bases and the J gene lost 8 bases, with 9 bases spanning the gap. Germline V gene sequence: CDR1 LNHDA, CDR2 SQIVND (reference sequence). The length of the CDR3 is 10 residues.

This clone was detected a few times. The chain uses TRBV5-4 and TRBJ1-1, with a possible D match to TRBD1 (6 bases). The CDR3 has 12 residues. Germline loops: CDR1 SGHNT, CDR2 YYREEE (reference sequence). Trimming pared 4 bases from V and 6 bases from J, leaving 10 bases between. The CDR3 DNA is TGTGCCAGCAGCCAAAACAGGGCTGAAGCTTTCTTT. Translating it yields CASSQNRAEAFF. The full variable domain, completed using reference TRBV5-4 and TRBJ1-1, is ETGVTQSPTHLIKTRGQQVTLRCSSQSGHNTVSWYQQALGQGPQFIFQYYREEENGRGNFPPRFSGLQFPNYSSELNVNALELDDSALYLCASSQNRAEAFFGQGTRLTVV.

This clone was seen just once. The chain employs TRBV9 and TRBJ2-1; weak D call: TRBD1 (6 bases). The CDR3 runs 14 residues. Germline lookup yields CDR1 SGDLS and CDR2 YYNGEE. V lost 4 bases and J lost 7, with 15 bases in between. The CDR3 here is CASSPSTGPNEQFF. The CDR3, as DNA: TGTGCCAGCAGCCCCTCAACAGGGCCGAATGAGCAGTTCTTC.

This clone was seen more than once but under ten times. V gene TRBV28 combines with J gene TRBJ1-2; TRBD1 might be the D (6 bases). Trimming left V 5 bases short and J 0 bases short, with 19 bases between. Germline V gives CDR1 MDHEN, CDR2 SYDVKM. This CDR3 spans 17 amino acids. CDR3 sequence reads: CASSLTQGRGANYGYTF. The CDR3, as DNA: TGTGCCAGCAGTCTAACCCAGGGGAGGGGAGCTAACTATGGCTACACCTTC.

V gene TRBV2 combines with J gene TRBJ2-4, with 7 bases identical to TRBD1. The CDR3 has 14 amino acids. The germline gives CDR1 SNHLY, CDR2 FYNNEI. Trimming removed 7 bases from V and 9 bases from J; junction bases left unmatched: 12. The CDR3 coding sequence is TGTGCCAGCACCGAACAGGGGCCCGATGGCATTCAGTACTTC. Translation: CASTEQGPDGIQYF.

This sequence joins TRBV3-1 (or the pseudogene TRBV3-2) and TRBJ2-1; 8 bases fit TRBD2. The germline CDR1 and CDR2 sequences are LGHDT and YNNKEL (reference sequence). V shed 2 bases, J shed 10 bases, and the junction held 1 base outside the gene matches. CDR3 length: 12 residues. The chain's CDR3 is CASSQIAGEQFF. As DNA, the CDR3 is TGTGCCAGCAGCCAAATAGCGGGGGAGCAGTTCTTC.

The V call is TRBV10-1, the J call TRBJ1-1, with D uncertain. The CDR3 covers 13 residues. V was trimmed by 5 bases and J by 6 bases, leaving 13 bases between them. CDR1 and CDR2 from the germline V gene are WNHNN and SYGVQD (reference sequence). In nucleotides, the CDR3 is TGCGCCAGCAGTCCTTCGGGGAGGGCTGAAGCTTTCTTT. Translating it yields CASSPSGRAEAFF.

The chain joins TRBV5-6 to TRBJ1-2; TRBD1 is a possible D gene (6 bases). CDR1 SGHDT and CDR2 YYEEEE come from the germline V gene. The CDR3 length is 14 residues. The V end was cut by 4 bases, the J end by 7 bases, with 17 bases between. As DNA, the CDR3 is TGTGCCAGCAGCCTGCTTCGGGGGGCGGGTGGCTACACCTTC. Translated, it gives CASSLLRGAGGYTF. The complete variable domain, with remaining parts taken from reference TRBV5-6 and TRBJ1-2, reads DAGVTQSPTHLIKTRGQQVTLRCSPKSGHDTVSWYQQALGQGPQFIFQYYEEEERQRGNFPDRFSGHQFPNYSSELNVNALLLGDSALYLCASSLLRGAGGYTFGSGTRLTVV.

V usage is TRBV6-1 and J usage is TRBJ2-1; 10 bases are shared with TRBD2. The CDR3 extends over 19 amino acids. J gave up 7 bases and V 4 bases, and 19 bases lay outside the gene matches. The germline V gene encodes CDR1 MNHNS and CDR2 SASEGT. The CDR3 DNA reads as TGTGCCAGCAGTGCCCCCGGTGGGAGCGGGGGGGCTGGAGGTAATGAGCAGTTCTTC. Its protein product is CASSAPGGSGGAGGNEQFF.

The V call is TRBV7-2, the J call TRBJ1-2, with D perhaps TRBD1 (6 bases). The CDR3 has 16 amino acids. V lost 3 bases and J 0 bases, leaving 14 bases between the germline ends. Germline values: CDR1 SGHTA, CDR2 FQGNSA. CDR3 amino acids: CASSLGGGIPNYGYTF. CDR3 DNA: TGTGCCAGCAGCTTGGGGGGGGGCATTCCTAACTATGGCTACACCTTC.

The rearrangement uses TRBV19 and TRBJ2-5; possibly TRBD2 for D (6 bases). Trimming took 1 base from V and 7 from J, leaving 19 bases between them. Germline-derived CDR1 and CDR2 are LNHDA and SQIVND (reference sequence). This CDR3 spans 16 amino acids. CDR3 nucleotide sequence: TGTGCCAGTAGTATAGGCTTCGTCGGGACTCCAACGACCCAGTACTTC. Translated: CASSIGFVGTPTTQYF.

The chain recombines TRBV5-1 with TRBJ1-4, with D possibly TRBD1 on 5 matching bases. The CDR3 runs to 15 residues. The V gene lost 0 bases and the J gene lost 8 bases, with 14 bases spanning the gap. Germline V gene lookup returns CDR1 SGHRS and CDR2 YFSETQ. CDR3 sequence reads: CASSLGGRGDEKLFF. The CDR3, as DNA: TGCGCCAGCAGCTTGGGGGGACGCGGGGACGAAAAACTGTTTTTT.

This chain's CDR3 is CASSFQGYNEQFF. For the CDR3, the DNA is TGTGCCAGCAGCTTTCAGGGGTACAATGAGCAGTTCTTC. This sequence joins TRBV27 and TRBJ2-1, with D perhaps TRBD1 (6 bases). The CDR3 runs 13 residues. CDR1 is MNHEY, CDR2 SMNVEV, per germline (reference sequence). V shed 6 bases and J shed 4 bases, with 10 bases lying between them.

The chain is built from TRBV6-2 or TRBV6-3 and TRBJ2-3, with 10 bases fitting TRBD2. Germline CDR1 is MNHEY and CDR2 is SVGEGT. The CDR3 has 18 amino acids. V was pared by 7 bases and J by 0 bases, with 13 bases of the junction left unmatched. CDR3 DNA: TGTGCCAGCACCCCCCCGGGGTCGACTAGCGGGAGCACAGATACGCAGTATTTT. Translated, it gives CASTPPGSTSGSTDTQYF.

The chain recombines TRBV11-2 with TRBJ1-1; 8 bases agree with TRBD1. V shed 0 bases and J 1 base; nucleotides not matched to a gene: 4. Germline V gene data show CDR1 as SGHAT and CDR2 as FQNNGV. The CDR3 totals 16 residues. The CDR3 sequence is CASSLDVQGANTEAFF. The CDR3 nucleotides read TGTGCCAGCAGCTTAGATGTTCAGGGGGCGAACACTGAAGCTTTCTTT.

The genes are TRBV7-8 and TRBJ1-2; 11 nucleotides align to TRBD1. Germline lookup yields CDR1 SGHVS and CDR2 FQNEAQ. V lost 5 bases and J lost 2; bases outside the gene matches: 7. This CDR3 is 16 amino acids long. CDR3 sequence reads: CASSLRRTGGNYGYTF. The CDR3 nucleotides read TGTGCCAGCAGCCTCCGAAGGACAGGGGGCAACTATGGCTACACCTTC.

This clone was seen a handful of times. The V and J genes are TRBV7-6 and TRBJ1-1; unclear D gene. The CDR3 is made up of 13 amino acids. The V end was cut by 3 bases, the J end by 1 base, with 6 bases between. Germline lookup yields CDR1 SGHVS and CDR2 FNYEAQ. This CDR3 reads CASSFSGNTEAFF. CDR3 in DNA: TGTGCCAGCAGCTTTTCAGGGAACACTGAAGCTTTCTTT.

The chain is built from TRBV4-2 and TRBJ1-4; 12 positions match TRBD1. Germline V CDR1 and CDR2: LGHNA, YNFKEQ. CDR3 size: 19 residues. J gave up 5 bases and V 6 bases, and 16 bases lay outside the gene matches. CDR3 sequence reads: CASRRDPGQGAGGNEKLFF. The CDR3 DNA is TGTGCCAGCAGGCGGGATCCGGGACAGGGGGCAGGAGGCAATGAAAAACTGTTTTTT.

The rearrangement uses TRBV4-1 and TRBJ2-7; TRBD2 agrees at 7 bases. The germline V gene has CDR1 MGHRA and CDR2 YSYEKL. V gave up 6 bases and J gave up 7 bases; unmatched junction bases: 18. The CDR3 extends over 16 amino acids. CDR3 amino acids: CASSLVEGKAGEEQYF. CDR3 bases: TGCGCCAGCAGTTTAGTGGAGGGGAAGGCGGGAGAAGAGCAGTACTTC.

The V gene is TRBV19, the J gene TRBJ1-5; D not resolved. CDR1 is LNHDA, CDR2 SQIVND, per germline (reference sequence). The CDR3 loop spans 15 amino acids. The V gene lost 3 bases and the J gene lost 6 bases, with 15 bases spanning the gap. The CDR3 nucleotides are TGTGCCAGTAGTATTGTGGGGTACGGGAGTCAGCCCCAGCATTTT. Its protein is CASSIVGYGSQPQHF.

This chain connects TRBV18 to TRBJ1-2; TRBD1 might be the D (6 bases). This CDR3 region has 14 residues. Germline V gives CDR1 KGHSH, CDR2 LQKENI. V lost 3 bases to trimming and J lost 4 bases, with 12 bases between them. CDR3 in DNA: TGTGCCAGCTCACCCGAGGACAGCCCCTATGGCTACACCTTC. Amino acids: CASSPEDSPYGYTF.